The clone carrying this TCR beta chain has a handful of counts. This specimen belongs to a study of T cells after yellow fever vaccination. Per the germline V gene, CDR1 is SGHTA and CDR2 is FQGNSA. CDR3 length: 15 residues. V dropped 5 bases and J dropped 2 bases, with 14 bases sitting between them. The study made its TCR cDNA through 5'RACE template switching. That step introduced a universal primer site along with UMIs. TCRdb processed the 5' RACE reads anew with MiXCR; each CDR3 protein has one entry. Among hundreds of thousands of distinct CDR3 sequences listed, less than 20% were seen once. V is TRBV7-2 and J is TRBJ2-3; tentative D call: TRBD2 (5 bases). The sample in question was PBMCs, obtained 5 days after the first yellow fever vaccination. The source of this sequence is a man aged 18 to 30 who received the YFV17D yellow fever vaccine. The CDR3 sequence: CASSPSYFPTDTQYF. The CDR3 coding sequence is TGTGCCAGCAGCCCTAGCTACTTTCCCACAGATACGCAGTATTTT.